The 30 T cell receptor beta chains below were found in one sample sequenced in a study of T cell changes during pregnancy in multiple sclerosis. Generated by immunoSEQ multiplex PCR, the TCRdb table keeps only in-frame clones and is missing some. The sample contains about 39,000 clones, over 80% of which appear only once. Specimen: CD8+ T cells from peripheral blood mononuclear cells, collected before pregnancy. The source of these receptors is a female donor with multiple sclerosis, enrolled in a pregnancy study.

The gene calls are TRBV7-2 and TRBJ2-2, with a tentative D call TRBD2 (7 bases). V lost 0 bases, J lost 3 bases, and 20 bases lay in between. The CDR3 contains 19 residues. Germline V gives CDR1 SGHTA, CDR2 FQGNSA. The CDR3 sequence: CASSLATTSRGRYTGELFF. The DNA for the CDR3 is TGTGCCAGCAGCTTAGCTACTACTTCGCGGGGGCGCTACACCGGGGAGCTGTTTTTT.

The chain combines TRBV5-1 with TRBJ2-7; 7 nucleotides match TRBD1. The CDR3 has 14 amino acids. Trimming cost V 0 bases and J 3 bases; bases outside gene matches: 3. Germline CDR1 SGHRS, CDR2 YFSETQ. As DNA, the CDR3 is TGCGCCAGCAGCTTGGACAGGGGATTCTACGAGCAGTACTTC. It specifies CASSLDRGFYEQYF.

This clone was counted between two and nine times. The rearrangement links TRBV4-2 to TRBJ2-6; tentative D call: TRBD2 (5 bases). The CDR3 loop spans 16 amino acids. Germline lookup yields CDR1 LGHNA and CDR2 YNFKEQ. The V end was cut by 0 bases, the J end by 2 bases, with 8 bases between. The CDR3 DNA reads TGTGCCAGCAGCCAAGAATCCGGGACTGGGGCCAACGTCCTGACTTTC. Its translation is CASSQESGTGANVLTF.

J is TRBJ2-5 and V is TRBV28; TRBD1 matches at 8 bases. V was clipped by 3 bases and J by 5 bases; unmatched bases: 11. The length of the CDR3 is 16 residues. Germline V gives CDR1 MDHEN, CDR2 SYDVKM. The CDR3 DNA reads as TGTGCCAGCAGTTTCCCGGGTCAGGGGGCAGGGGAGACCCAGTACTTC. It specifies CASSFPGQGAGETQYF. The variable domain in full, with the rest retrieved from reference TRBV28 and TRBJ2-5, is DVKVTQSSRYLVKRTGEKVFLECVQDMDHENMFWYRQDPGLGLRLIYFSYDVKMKEKGDIPEGYSVSREKKERFSLILESASTNQTSMYLCASSFPGQGAGETQYFGPGTRLLVL.

The gene calls are TRBV15 and TRBJ1-6; 7 bases are a match to TRBD1. The CDR3 has 16 residues. J lost 5 bases, V lost 0 bases, and 4 bases had no gene match. Germline CDR1 LNHNV, CDR2 YYDKDF (reference sequence). Here the CDR3 DNA reads TGTGCCACCAGCAGAGACCCGACAGGGAATAATTCACCCCTCCACTTT. It codes for CATSRDPTGNNSPLHF.

The gene calls are TRBV7-3 and TRBJ1-1, with unresolved D. Per the germline V gene, CDR1 is SGHTA and CDR2 is FQGTGA. The CDR3 loop spans 11 amino acids. Trimming removed 4 bases at V and 7 bases at J, with 7 bases between. The CDR3 loop is CASSSGGEAFF. The DNA of the CDR3 is TGTGCCAGCAGCTCCGGTGGTGAAGCTTTCTTT.

The genes are TRBV7-9 and TRBJ2-1; TRBD2 agrees at 7 bases. CDR1 is SEHNR, CDR2 FQNEAQ, per germline (reference sequence). The trim removed 0 bases at V and 6 bases at J, leaving 8 bases unmatched. The CDR3 extends over 16 amino acids. The CDR3 sequence: CASSLAPSGEGNEQFF. The DNA of the CDR3 is TGTGCCAGCAGCTTAGCTCCCAGCGGGGAAGGCAATGAGCAGTTCTTC.

The chain couples TRBV5-4 to TRBJ1-2, with TRBD1 matching over 9 bases. The germline V gene encodes CDR1 SGHNT and CDR2 YYREEE (reference sequence). V dropped 0 bases and J dropped 0; count of bases not matched to a gene: 6. The length of the CDR3 is 17 residues. In nucleotides, the CDR3 is TGTGCCAGCAGCTTGGCGGGACAGGGCGCGACTAACTATGGCTACACCTTC. Its translation: CASSLAGQGATNYGYTF. Drawing the rest from reference TRBV5-4 and TRBJ1-2, the complete variable domain is ETGVTQSPTHLIKTRGQQVTLRCSSQSGHNTVSWYQQALGQGPQFIFQYYREEENGRGNFPPRFSGLQFPNYSSELNVNALELDDSALYLCASSLAGQGATNYGYTFGSGTRLTVV.

The J gene is TRBJ2-1, the V gene TRBV9, with 9 bases matching TRBD1. With 0 bases clipped from V and 4 bases from J, the junction kept 5 bases outside the gene matches. The CDR3 totals 16 residues. Germline CDR1 is SGDLS and CDR2 is YYNGEE. DNA for the CDR3: TGTGCCAGCAGCGTAGACCAGGACAGGGGTTACAATGAGCAGTTCTTC. This sequence encodes CASSVDQDRGYNEQFF.

The CDR3 region is CASRTGSYNEQFF. CDR3 sequence (DNA): TGTGCCAGCAGGACAGGCTCCTACAATGAGCAGTTCTTC. This chain connects TRBV28 to TRBJ2-1; possible D gene TRBD1, 6 bases. Germline values: CDR1 MDHEN, CDR2 SYDVKM. The CDR3 contains 13 residues. V was clipped by 6 bases and J by 0 bases, with 6 bases between them.

The CDR3 is CASSRRTGSNQPQHF. The CDR3 region has the DNA TGTGCCAGCAGTAGACGGACAGGGAGCAATCAGCCCCAGCATTTT. This chain connects TRBV28 to TRBJ1-5, with 8 nucleotides matching TRBD1. Germline trimming cut 5 bases from V and 1 base from J; bases unmatched to any gene: 4. The CDR3 runs to 15 residues. Per germline, CDR1 MDHEN and CDR2 SYDVKM.

The chain carries TRBV9 and TRBJ2-3; 11 positions agree with TRBD2. With 4 bases clipped from V and 5 bases from J, the junction kept 12 bases outside the gene matches. Germline CDR1 and CDR2: SGDLS and YYNGEE. The CDR3 sequence is 17 residues long. The CDR3 spells CASSPQGLAGGRDTQYF. CDR3 in DNA: TGTGCCAGCAGCCCCCAGGGGCTAGCGGGAGGCAGAGATACGCAGTATTTT.

The J gene is TRBJ1-1, the V gene TRBV1; TRBD1 is the table's D call, not checked against the DNA. TRBV1 is shown as a pseudogene. The CDR3 is 16 residues long. The CDR3 DNA reads as TGCACCAGCAGCCAAGATCAGGTCTTGATGAACACTGAAGCTTTCTTT. Translating gives CTSSQDQVLMNTEAFF.

The rearrangement uses TRBV9 and TRBJ2-7; D possibly corresponds to TRBD1 (6 bases). The CDR3 covers 12 residues. Germline CDR1 and CDR2: SGDLS and YYNGEE. With 4 bases removed from V and 3 bases from J, the gap between germline ends came to 8 bases. The CDR3: CASSMDSYEQYF. The CDR3 bases are TGTGCCAGCAGCATGGACAGCTACGAGCAGTACTTC. Combining the CDR3 with reference TRBV9 and TRBJ2-7 gives the whole variable domain DSGVTQTPKHLITATGQRVTLRCSPRSGDLSVYWYQQSLDQGLQFLIQYYNGEERAKGNILERFSAQQFPDLHSELNLSSLELGDSALYFCASSMDSYEQYFGPGTRLTVT.

The chain uses TRBV9 and TRBJ2-5; TRBD1 agrees at 7 bases. Germline values: CDR1 SGDLS, CDR2 YYNGEE. The CDR3 is 15 residues long. The V gene end was trimmed by 4 bases and the J gene end by 1 base; junction bases not matched to a gene: 7. The CDR3 is CASSRSGQLQETQYF. The CDR3 coding sequence is TGTGCCAGCAGCCGGTCGGGACAGCTCCAAGAGACCCAGTACTTC.

In this sample, this clone turned up once. The chain joins TRBV19 to TRBJ2-7; TRBD2 matches at 8 bases. V lost 7 bases and J lost 2; bases outside the gene matches: 10. This CDR3 has 15 residues. CDR1 LNHDA and CDR2 SQIVND come from the germline V gene (reference sequence). CDR3 residues: CASTPRSGSPYEQYF. CDR3 nucleotides: TGTGCCAGTACCCCCCGCAGCGGGAGCCCCTACGAGCAGTACTTC.

This clone was observed once. The gene calls are TRBV9 and TRBJ1-2; tentative D call: TRBD1 (5 bases). The CDR3 extends over 16 amino acids. In germline, CDR1 is SGDLS, CDR2 YYNGEE. V dropped 3 bases and J dropped 7 bases, with 22 bases sitting between them. The CDR3 DNA sequence: TGTGCCAGCAGCGGAAGACAGACCATTGACGTATTTGGCTACACCTTC. Residues: CASSGRQTIDVFGYTF.

The genes are TRBV7-9 and TRBJ2-5; D might be TRBD2 (5 bases). Germline values: CDR1 SEHNR, CDR2 FQNEAQ (reference sequence). Trimming pared 11 bases from V and 1 base from J, leaving 17 bases between. The length of the CDR3 is 14 residues. The CDR3 reads CAVLNSGIQETQYF. DNA of the CDR3: TGTGCCGTCCTAAATTCGGGGATCCAAGAGACCCAGTACTTC.

The chain couples TRBV7-2 to TRBJ2-7; D not resolved. Trimming stripped 2 bases from V and 13 bases from J, with 18 bases between. The length of the CDR3 is 13 residues. CDR1 is SGHTA and CDR2 is FQGNSA in the germline V gene. CDR3 coding DNA: TGTGCCAGCAGCTTATGGGTGGGCCTCGCAAACTACTTC. Protein: CASSLWVGLANYF.

The chain employs TRBV19 and TRBJ2-1; tentatively, D is TRBD1 (6 bases). The CDR3 is 15 amino acids. In germline, CDR1 is LNHDA, CDR2 SQIVND (reference sequence). V was clipped by 7 bases and J by 12 bases, with 25 bases between them. The CDR3 coding sequence is TGTGCCAGTAACAGGGCGGAAGAATCTCATCGTGGGCAGTTCTTC. It yields the protein CASNRAEESHRGQFF.

The V call is TRBV6-6, the J call TRBJ1-3; D possibly corresponds to TRBD1 (5 bases). V lost 7 bases, J lost 3 bases, and 16 bases lay in between. The CDR3 runs 15 residues. Germline loops: CDR1 MNHNY, CDR2 SVGAGI (reference sequence). CDR3 nucleotides: TGTGCCAGCAAAGGGACGCGGGGGAATGGAAACACCATATATTTT. It specifies CASKGTRGNGNTIYF.

The rearrangement uses TRBV7-9 and TRBJ1-1; TRBD1 agrees at 7 bases. The CDR3 is made up of 14 amino acids. Germline trimming cut 5 bases from V and 1 base from J; bases unmatched to any gene: 4. CDR1 is SEHNR, CDR2 FQNEAQ, per germline (reference sequence). This CDR3 is CASSPGQTNTEAFF. The DNA of the CDR3 is TGTGCCAGCAGCCCGGGACAGACGAACACTGAAGCTTTCTTT.

The gene calls are TRBV5-4 and TRBJ2-7; 7 bases align to TRBD1. The V segment lost 0 bases and the J segment 5 bases; nucleotides outside the gene matches: 5. This CDR3 is 14 amino acids long. Germline V gene sequence: CDR1 SGHNT, CDR2 YYREEE (reference sequence). For the CDR3, the DNA is TGTGCCAGCAGCTTGGGAGGGGGCAAAAACGAGCAGTACTTC. Its protein is CASSLGGGKNEQYF.

With respect to this clone: The junction departs from the called germline gene at one end, perhaps through a read error. Other DNA sequences in the same sample also yield this CDR3. This chain connects TRBV6-1 to TRBJ2-7, with a tentative D call TRBD2 (5 bases). The CDR3 sequence is 16 residues long. CDR1 and CDR2 (germline): MNHNS, SASEGT. CDR3 nucleotides: TGCGCCAGCAGTGAAACCCTTCCGGGGTTCGCCTACGAGCAGTACTTC. Residues: CASSETLPGFAYEQYF.

The genes are TRBV7-8 and TRBJ2-5; D remains unclear. This CDR3 comprises 17 residues. Looked up from germline, CDR1 is SGHVS and CDR2 is FQNEAQ. V was clipped by 5 bases and J by 0 bases, with 19 bases between them. CDR3 residues: CASSPALPEPDQETQYF. The DNA for the CDR3 is TGTGCCAGCAGCCCCGCACTACCGGAGCCCGACCAAGAGACCCAGTACTTC.

V gene TRBV29-1 combines with J gene TRBJ2-7, with D tentatively TRBD1 (6 bases). Germline values: CDR1 SQVTM, CDR2 ANQGSEA. V dropped 5 bases and J dropped 1 base, with 12 bases sitting between them. This CDR3 contains 13 residues. In nucleotides, the CDR3 is TGCAGCGTTTTTACAGGGTCTTCCTACGAGCAGTACTTC. Translated, it gives CSVFTGSSYEQYF.

The rearrangement uses TRBV9 and TRBJ1-1; 11 bases are a match to TRBD1. There are 15 residues in the CDR3. Germline-derived CDR1 and CDR2 are SGDLS and YYNGEE. The V and J ends lost 4 bases and 4 bases, in that order; junction bases with no gene match: 6. CDR3 DNA sequence: TGTGCCAGCAGCCCCTTTGGACAGGGGGCCACTGAAGCTTTCTTT. Amino acid sequence: CASSPFGQGATEAFF.

V gene TRBV10-3 combines with J gene TRBJ2-5; 7 bases match TRBD1. Germline CDR1 is ENHRY and CDR2 is SYGVKD. The ends lost 6 bases at V and 4 bases at J; junction bases unmatched: 5. The CDR3 contains 13 residues. The CDR3 loop is CAISDRVGETQYF. The CDR3, as DNA: TGTGCCATCAGCGACAGGGTAGGAGAGACCCAGTACTTC.

The chain recombines TRBV6-5 with TRBJ2-1, with TRBD2 matching 11 bases. The CDR3 is made up of 15 amino acids. Germline CDR1 MNHEY, CDR2 SVGAGI. V shed 0 bases, J shed 8 bases, and the junction held 3 bases outside the gene matches. The CDR3 DNA sequence: TGTGCCAGCAGTTACTCGCAGACTAGCGGGGATGAGCAGTTCTTC. This encodes CASSYSQTSGDEQFF.

This chain links TRBV7-6 with TRBJ1-4; 7 nucleotides line up with TRBD1. This CDR3 spans 18 amino acids. V lost 4 bases to trimming and J lost 3 bases; unmatched junction nucleotides: 14. The germline CDR1 and CDR2 sequences are SGHVS and FNYEAQ. The CDR3, as DNA: TGTGCCAGCAGCTACTTAACCCATTGGGACAGATCTAATGAAAAACTGTTTTTT. Protein product: CASSYLTHWDRSNEKLFF.